A few counts support the clone carrying this T cell receptor (beta chain). What it binds is unknown. The germline V gene encodes CDR1 SGHRS and CDR2 YFSETQ. J gave up 8 bases and V 0 bases, and 2 bases lay outside the gene matches. The CDR3 contains 14 residues. The data originate from a study of T-cell memory formation after mild COVID-19. For the study at large: TCR clusters were largely donor specific. Overall study findings and caveats: Chiefly within CM and EM were the contracting CD4+ clones; CD8+ ones were within EMRA. Clones contracting over day 15 to 85 were CD4/CD8 balanced, with later expanders leaning CD4+. Several responding clones turned up in pre-infection memory, indicating that cross-reactive memory may have taken part.

TCRdb processed the 5' RACE reads anew with MiXCR; each CDR3 protein has one entry. The sample contains 300,000 to 350,000 distinct CDR3 sequences, around 15% of which appear only once. This chain uses TRBV5-1 with TRBJ1-6; 7 bases map to TRBD1. The clonotype originates from a man between 18 and 35 years old who had mild COVID-19 (a few samples of this study predate the infection). Cell type and time point are not known. The sequencing input was PBMCs or a T cell subset sorted from them (not recorded which). This chain's CDR3 is CASSLETGDSPLHF. Written as DNA, the CDR3 is TGCGCCAGCAGCTTGGAAACAGGGGATTCACCCCTCCACTTT.